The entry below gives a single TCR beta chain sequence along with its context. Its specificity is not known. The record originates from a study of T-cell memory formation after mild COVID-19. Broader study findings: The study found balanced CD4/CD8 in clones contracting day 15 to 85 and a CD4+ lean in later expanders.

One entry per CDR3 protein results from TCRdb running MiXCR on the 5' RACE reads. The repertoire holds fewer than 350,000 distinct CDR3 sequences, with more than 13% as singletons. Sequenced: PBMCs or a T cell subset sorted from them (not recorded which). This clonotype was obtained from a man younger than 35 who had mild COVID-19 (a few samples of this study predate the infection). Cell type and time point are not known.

CDR3 in DNA: TGTGCCAGCAGTTCCCGCCGGGTCGGCAATGAGCAGTTCTTC. Protein product: CASSSRRVGNEQFF. The gene calls are TRBV12-3 or TRBV12-4 and TRBJ2-1; D uncertain. Trimming left V 4 bases short and J 6 bases short, with 13 bases between. The CDR3 runs 14 residues.